The present entry profiles one TCR beta chain with its context. Under the authors' procedure: Estimation of nucleated cell counts was performed using reference gene primer amplification. Measured with immunoSEQ multiplex PCR; TCRdb has only the in-frame clones, and not every one. The V and J calls and clone size come from that table; D and trimming were worked out from the DNA. The sample contains 200,000 to 250,000 clones, roughly 81% of which appear only once. This sample stems from a study of blood T cell repertoires in COVID-19. The wider study: COVID-19 samples collected from the United States, Italy and Spain covered acute and convalescent phases. Nucleic acid was either cDNA or gDNA, and it came from T cells, B-cell-depleted T cells, or PBMCs.

V gave up 4 bases and J gave up 2 bases; unmatched junction bases: 5. CDR1 and CDR2 from the germline V gene are KGHSH and LQKENI. The CDR3 spans 15 residues. V is TRBV18 and J is TRBJ2-5; 9 nucleotides line up with TRBD2. This TCR was sampled from a woman aged 45-60 years with active or convalescent COVID-19. The source material was peripheral blood. For the CDR3, the DNA is TGTGCCAGCTCACGCGCGGGGGGGCCGCAAGAGACCCAGTACTTC. Translated: CASSRAGGPQETQYF. The full variable domain, completed using reference TRBV18 and TRBJ2-5, is NAGVMQNPRHLVRRRGQEARLRCSPMKGHSHVYWYRQLPEEGLKFMVYLQKENIIDESGMPKERFSAEFPKEGPSILRIQQVVRGDSAAYFCASSRAGGPQETQYFGPGTRLLVL.